A single sample gave rise to the 10 T cell receptor beta chains below, sequenced in a study of T cell responses to AZD1222 COVID-19 vaccine. Here immunoSEQ multiplex PCR was the method, and the copy in TCRdb shows in-frame clones only, minus some. The repertoire has about 130,000 clones, around 94% of them found once; the top ten carry around 7%. Material: peripheral blood, obtained on day 0 of AZD1222 vaccination. The receptors shown here come from an adult in good health.

The rearrangement links TRBV5-1 to TRBJ1-4; D not certain. The ends were cut back, 0 bases at V and 3 bases at J, with 6 bases in the middle. The length of the CDR3 is 14 residues. Germline assignment: CDR1 SGHRS and CDR2 YFSETQ. The CDR3 loop reads CASSLGRPNEKLFF. Written as DNA, the CDR3 is TGCGCCAGCAGCTTGGGGCGGCCTAATGAAAAACTGTTTTTT.

The V and J genes are TRBV30 and TRBJ2-7; TRBD2 is a possible D gene (5 bases). The CDR3 runs 13 residues. The V and J ends lost 3 bases and 2 bases respectively, with 11 bases between them. Per germline, CDR1 GTSNPN and CDR2 SVGIG (reference sequence). CDR3 region: CAWSRGSPYEQYF. CDR3 in DNA: TGTGCCTGGAGCCGGGGAAGCCCCTACGAGCAGTACTTC.

The gene calls are TRBV7-3 and TRBJ2-1, with D possibly being TRBD2 (6 bases). Trimming took 5 bases from V and 4 from J, leaving 15 bases between them. CDR1 is SGHTA, CDR2 FQGTGA, per germline. The CDR3 is 15 amino acids. Here the CDR3 DNA reads TGTGCCAGCAGCCAGTCATCCGGGACTTACAATGAGCAGTTCTTC. As protein: CASSQSSGTYNEQFF.

This clone has just one count. V and J are TRBV5-1 and TRBJ2-7, with D hard to call. From germline, CDR1 is SGHRS and CDR2 YFSETQ. V was cut by 4 bases and J by 4 bases, with 12 bases left in between. This CDR3 has 13 amino acids. This CDR3 is CASSQMDGYEQYF. The CDR3 DNA follows: TGCGCCAGCAGCCAAATGGACGGATACGAGCAGTACTTC.

The chain links TRBV3-1 (or the pseudogene TRBV3-2) to TRBJ2-1, with TRBD2 matching over 7 bases. The J segment lost 0 bases and the V segment lost 4 bases, leaving 12 bases of the junction unmatched. Looked up from germline, CDR1 is LGHDT and CDR2 is YNNKEL (reference sequence). The CDR3 loop spans 18 amino acids. This chain's CDR3 is CASSRYGSGLSSYNEQFF. DNA of the CDR3: TGTGCCAGCAGCCGATATGGTAGCGGGCTAAGCTCCTACAATGAGCAGTTCTTC.

The rearrangement links TRBV29-1 to TRBJ2-7; D is ambiguous. Germline CDR1 is SQVTM and CDR2 is ANQGSEA. CDR3 size: 10 residues. V lost 5 bases to trimming and J lost 4 bases, with 6 bases between them. CDR3 sequence reads: CSVQPYEQYF. CDR3 nucleotides: TGCAGCGTTCAGCCTTACGAGCAGTACTTC.

The chain recombines TRBV7-9 with TRBJ1-1, with D hard to call. Germline loops: CDR1 SEHNR, CDR2 FQNEAQ (reference sequence). The ends were cut back, 7 bases at V and 3 bases at J, with 18 bases in the middle. The CDR3 loop spans 15 amino acids. Written as DNA, the CDR3 is TGTGCCAGCACCCCGGGATGGGCATCTGACACTGAAGCTTTCTTT. As protein: CASTPGWASDTEAFF.

This chain connects TRBV12-5 to TRBJ2-3; a weak D match, TRBD1 (6 bases). CDR1 is LGHNT, CDR2 FRNRAP, per germline. The CDR3 spans 15 residues. Trimming pared 6 bases from V and 0 bases from J, leaving 13 bases between. The CDR3 DNA reads as TGTGCTAGTGGCTCGACAGGTCTTAGCACAGATACGCAGTATTTT. Its translation is CASGSTGLSTDTQYF.

J is TRBJ1-6 and V is TRBV28; no definite D call. V was shortened by 3 bases and J by 8 bases, with 23 bases between the two germline ends. The CDR3 loop spans 18 amino acids. Germline V gene data show CDR1 as MDHEN and CDR2 as SYDVKM. CDR3 residues: CASSFFSERGILYSPLHF. The CDR3 region has the DNA TGTGCCAGCAGTTTTTTTTCCGAACGGGGAATATTGTATTCACCCCTCCACTTT.

The table lists this clone with a count of one. The chain links TRBV27 to TRBJ1-1; D perhaps matches TRBD1 (5 bases). Trimming cost V 2 bases and J 1 base, with 11 bases left between them. CDR1 and CDR2 from the germline V gene are MNHEY and SMNVEV (reference sequence). The CDR3 sequence is 15 residues long. This CDR3 reads CASSLGGRGNTEAFF. CDR3 DNA sequence: TGTGCCAGCAGTTTAGGAGGAAGGGGGAACACTGAAGCTTTCTTT.